This entry features one T cell receptor beta chain sequence. In germline, CDR1 is SGDLS, CDR2 YYNGEE. The CDR3 runs 15 residues. The V and J ends lost 0 bases and 2 bases respectively, with 9 bases between them. Libraries were prepared by immunoSEQ multiplex PCR; TCRdb keeps only in-frame clonotypes and omits some of them. The table records roughly 15,000 clones, around nine tenths of them present only once. The record originates from a study of technical replicates of blood from a few donors. The specimen sequenced was PBMCs. This TCR was sampled from a human donor in good health. This chain uses TRBV9 with TRBJ1-5, with D hard to call. The CDR3, as DNA: TGTGCCAGCAGCGTAGGGGTCGGAGGCAATCAGCCCCAGCATTTT. Translating it yields CASSVGVGGNQPQHF. Based on the CDR3 plus reference TRBV9 and TRBJ1-5, the full variable domain is DSGVTQTPKHLITATGQRVTLRCSPRSGDLSVYWYQQSLDQGLQFLIQYYNGEERAKGNILERFSAQQFPDLHSELNLSSLELGDSALYFCASSVGVGGNQPQHFGDGTRLSIL.